This T cell receptor (beta chain) was recorded in a study of CD8 T cells in Susac syndrome. CDR1 LNHDA and CDR2 SQIVND come from the germline V gene (reference sequence). CDR3 size: 11 residues. Trimming took 3 bases from V and 6 from J, leaving 2 bases between them. When the RNA was reverse transcribed, random hexamers were used with an input of about 0.45 to 1 ug. In TCRdb, the immunoSEQ multiplex PCR reads were re-called with MiXCR into one record per CDR3 protein. Of some 300,000 distinct CDR3 sequences in the sample, 70% to 90% were seen once. This receptor was taken from a human donor with multiple sclerosis. Sequencing input: CD8+ T cells from PBMCs. The V gene is TRBV19, the J gene TRBJ2-2; no reliable D call. As DNA, the CDR3 is TGTGCCAGTAGTATGGCCGGGGAGCTGTTTTTT. Translating gives CASSMAGELFF. The full variable domain, in which reference TRBV19 and TRBJ2-2 provide the parts outside the CDR3, is DGGITQSPKYLFRKEGQNVTLSCEQNLNHDAMYWYRQDPGQGLRLIYYSQIVNDFQKGDIAEGYSVSREKKESFPLTVTSAQKNPTAFYLCASSMAGELFFGEGSRLTVL.